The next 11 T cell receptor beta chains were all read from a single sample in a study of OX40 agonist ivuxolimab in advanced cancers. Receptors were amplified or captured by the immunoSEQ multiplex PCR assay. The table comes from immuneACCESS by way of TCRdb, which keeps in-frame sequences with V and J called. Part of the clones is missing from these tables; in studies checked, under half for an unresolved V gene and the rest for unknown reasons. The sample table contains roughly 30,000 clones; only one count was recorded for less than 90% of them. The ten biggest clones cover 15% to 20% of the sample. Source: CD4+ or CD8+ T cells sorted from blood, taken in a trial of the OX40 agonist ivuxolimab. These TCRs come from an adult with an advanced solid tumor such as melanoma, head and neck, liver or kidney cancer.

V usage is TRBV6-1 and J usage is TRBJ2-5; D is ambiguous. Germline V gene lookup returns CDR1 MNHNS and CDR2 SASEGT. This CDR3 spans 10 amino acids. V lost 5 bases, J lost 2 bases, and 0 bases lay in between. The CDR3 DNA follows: TGTGCCAGCAGTCAAGAGACCCAGTACTTC. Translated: CASSQETQYF.

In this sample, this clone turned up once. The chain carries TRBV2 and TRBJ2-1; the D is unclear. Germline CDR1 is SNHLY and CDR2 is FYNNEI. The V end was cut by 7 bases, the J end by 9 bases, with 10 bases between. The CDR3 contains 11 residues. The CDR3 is CASKVVGEQFF. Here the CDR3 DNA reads TGTGCCAGCAAGGTCGTCGGTGAGCAGTTCTTC. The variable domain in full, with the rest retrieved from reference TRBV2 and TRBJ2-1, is EPEVTQTPSHQVTQMGQEVILRCVPISNHLYFYWYRQILGQKVEFLVSFYNNEISEKSEIFDDQFSVERPDGSNFTLKIRSTKLEDSAMYFCASKVVGEQFFGPGTRLTVL.

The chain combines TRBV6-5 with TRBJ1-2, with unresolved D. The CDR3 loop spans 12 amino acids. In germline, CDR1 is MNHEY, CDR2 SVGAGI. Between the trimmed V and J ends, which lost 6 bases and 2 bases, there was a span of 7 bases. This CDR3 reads CASRAGNYGYTF. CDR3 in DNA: TGTGCCAGCAGGGCCGGGAACTATGGCTACACCTTC.

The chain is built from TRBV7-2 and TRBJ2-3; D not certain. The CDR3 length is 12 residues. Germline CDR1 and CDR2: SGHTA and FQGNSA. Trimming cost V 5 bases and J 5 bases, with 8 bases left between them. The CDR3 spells CASSKMGDTQYF. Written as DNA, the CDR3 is TGTGCCAGCAGCAAAATGGGAGATACGCAGTATTTT.

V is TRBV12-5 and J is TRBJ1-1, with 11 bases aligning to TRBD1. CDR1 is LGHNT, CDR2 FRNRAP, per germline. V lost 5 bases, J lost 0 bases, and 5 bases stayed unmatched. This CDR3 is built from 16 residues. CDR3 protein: CASGPGTGGMNTEAFF. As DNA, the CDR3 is TGTGCTAGTGGTCCTGGGACAGGGGGAATGAACACTGAAGCTTTCTTT.

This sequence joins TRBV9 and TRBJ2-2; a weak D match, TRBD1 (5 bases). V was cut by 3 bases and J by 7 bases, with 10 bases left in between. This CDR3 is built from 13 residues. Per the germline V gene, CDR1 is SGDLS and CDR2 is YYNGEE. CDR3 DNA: TGTGCCAGCAGCGCCCCCCAGGGCGGGGAGCTGTTTTTT. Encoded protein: CASSAPQGGELFF. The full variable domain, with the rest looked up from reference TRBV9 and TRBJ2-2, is DSGVTQTPKHLITATGQRVTLRCSPRSGDLSVYWYQQSLDQGLQFLIQYYNGEERAKGNILERFSAQQFPDLHSELNLSSLELGDSALYFCASSAPQGGELFFGEGSRLTVL.

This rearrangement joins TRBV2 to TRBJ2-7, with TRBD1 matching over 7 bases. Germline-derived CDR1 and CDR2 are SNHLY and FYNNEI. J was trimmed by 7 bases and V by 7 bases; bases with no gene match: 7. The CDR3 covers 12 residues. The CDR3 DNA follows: TGTGCCAGCATGACAGGGTCTGGAGAGCAGTACTTC. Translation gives CASMTGSGEQYF.

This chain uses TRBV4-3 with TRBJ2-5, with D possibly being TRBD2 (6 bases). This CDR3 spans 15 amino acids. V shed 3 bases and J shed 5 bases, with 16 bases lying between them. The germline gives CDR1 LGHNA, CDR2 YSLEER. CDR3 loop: CASSHGSGFQETQYF. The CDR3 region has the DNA TGCGCCAGCAGCCACGGGAGCGGGTTCCAGGAGACCCAGTACTTC.

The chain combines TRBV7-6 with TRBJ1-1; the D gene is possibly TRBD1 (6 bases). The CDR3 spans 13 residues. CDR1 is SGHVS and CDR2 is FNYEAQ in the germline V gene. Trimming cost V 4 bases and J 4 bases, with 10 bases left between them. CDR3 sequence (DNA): TGTGCCAGCAGCTCCAGGGGTGGCACTGAAGCTTTCTTT. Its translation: CASSSRGGTEAFF. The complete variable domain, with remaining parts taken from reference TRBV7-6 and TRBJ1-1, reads GAGVSQSPRYKVTKRGQDVALRCDPISGHVSLYWYRQALGQGPEFLTYFNYEAQQDKSGLPNDRFSAERPEGSISTLTIQRTEQRDSAMYRCASSSRGGTEAFFGQGTRLTVV.

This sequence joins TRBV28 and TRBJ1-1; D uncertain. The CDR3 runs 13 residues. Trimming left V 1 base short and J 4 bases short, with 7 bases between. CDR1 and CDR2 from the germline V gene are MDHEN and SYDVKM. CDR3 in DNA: TGTGCCAGCAGTTTATTGGGGAGCACTGAAGCTTTCTTT. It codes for CASSLLGSTEAFF.

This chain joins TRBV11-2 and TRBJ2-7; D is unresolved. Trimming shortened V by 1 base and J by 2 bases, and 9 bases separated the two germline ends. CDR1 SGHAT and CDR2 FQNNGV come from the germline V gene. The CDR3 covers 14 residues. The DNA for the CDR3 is TGTGCCAGCAGCTTAGGTTTAGGAACCTACGAGCAGTACTTC. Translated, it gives CASSLGLGTYEQYF.